The entry that follows covers one T cell receptor (beta chain) sequence. Its antigen target is currently unknown. Per-base quality was not reported, and no clone a single base away is much larger than it. This record comes from a study of T cells in Graves' hyperthyroidism and ophthalmopathy (dated by TCRdb to the late 2010s). As for the study more broadly: To identify TCR V-J signatures that set the groups apart, the researchers used a discovery cohort of 100 patients, made up of 40 to 45 with Graves' ophthalmopathy and approximately 57 with stable Graves' hyperthyroidism. Whether ophthalmopathy could be predicted prospectively was tested in an independent validation cohort made up of approximately 19 hyperthyroidism patients plus 17 patients who later progressed to ophthalmopathy. The 100 or so discovery patients were divided at random into training and test sets in a 7:3 ratio. Thyroid tissue and blood T-cell repertoires from six Graves' hyperthyroidism patients were also compared in the study. Once sampling was done, hyperthyroidism patients were given methimazole at a starting dose of 30 mg daily, whereas ophthalmopathy patients were given high-dose intravenous methylprednisolone. TCR Vbeta CDR3 sequencing of approximately 140 peripheral blood samples (approximately 44 ophthalmopathy, under 80 hyperthyroidism and about 17 progressor patients) is reported in the paper. Beyond this particular receptor, the publication reports: In validation, the model predicted progression to ophthalmopathy with 60% to 71% sensitivity and 72% to 75% specificity, a median of roughly seven months before onset. In cross-validation, a model built on a 13 V-J signature told ophthalmopathy apart from stable hyperthyroidism with 87.88% sensitivity and roughly 82% specificity, and in testing the same model reached 80%/75%. Most expanded thyroid clonotypes (frequency above 0.001) were also detected in blood, a finding suggesting that blood repertoires may reflect thyroid immune responses. Sample size was not statistically predetermined, and investigators were not blinded to group allocation.

TCR beta CDR3 regions were amplified from RNA transcripts. For the first round of RT-PCR on the TCR CDR3, the HTBI primer set was used together with the Qiagen OneStep RT-PCR kit. A second multiplex PCR round built the libraries, followed by size selection and purification. Paired-end sequencing of the libraries was performed with 100 bp reads on an Illumina HiSeq2000. Processing in the source paper ran as follows. SOAPnuke was used to process the raw data, throwing out any read that contained adapters or uncalled bases, had a mean Phred below 15, or lacked an exact constant-primer or identifier match. High-quality paired reads were merged using COPE v1.2.5, and each unique nucleotide sequence was defined as a clonotype. MiTCR v1.1 was used to align the clonotypes against IMGT TRBV, TRBD and TRBJ reference segments. Only V-J combinations with frequency above 0.0001, covering 99.2% of repertoires, were analysed. The TCS score was defined as the ratio of F50 (clonal expansion) to E x V (chaos), calculated using BLOSUM62-based TCRdist between CDR3 peptides within each V-J. Welch's t-statistics and random forest reduced around 520 V-J features to roughly 13, which were used in a naive Bayes classifier (R e1071). The similarity between thyroid and blood repertoires was quantified using the Morisita-Horn index. Through fastp at Q25 and MiXCR, TCRdb rebuilt clones from the public reads, retaining in-frame beta chains. Every CDR3 protein is listed once, alongside the most common genes and DNA of its rows. In this record, the V and J calls reflect TCRdb's handling and not the investigators' own analysis. This sample lists about 610,000 distinct CDR3 sequences; around 42% were detected once. The ten largest account for around 7.7% of the sample.

The CDR3, cysteine through phenylalanine, is 15 amino acids long. The kept DNA is CDR3 alone, 45 bases in frame from the first base. In the germline V gene, CDR1 corresponds to ENHRY and CDR2 to SYGVKD. V lost 2 bases and J lost 6 bases, and the count of bases not matched to a germline gene is 9. A patient counted as having stable Graves' hyperthyroidism if no progression to ophthalmopathy occurred over 18 months of follow-up. Hyperthyroidism patients were newly diagnosed, had a disease duration of under 2 months, and were aged 18 to 65 years. The study excluded patients with uncontrolled infections, other autoimmune diseases, pregnancy or lactation. Diagnoses were based on clinical symptoms, serum thyroxine and TRAb, thyroid ultrasound and orbital computed tomography. Trizol reagent was used to extract total RNA, and RNA quality was then checked on an Agilent 2100 Bioanalyzer.

This TCR was recovered from a woman aged 18-29 years with Graves' hyperthyroidism. Sequenced sample: peripheral blood or thyroid tissue (not recorded which). The chain is made from TRBV10-3 and TRBJ1-1; TRBD1 agrees with 7 junctional bases. The CDR3 protein sequence reads: CAISETDRVSPEAFF. The DNA sequence reads TGTGCCATCAGTGAGACAGACAGGGTGAGCCCTGAAGCTTTCTTT.